One and the same sample provided the 17 T cell receptor beta chains below, sequenced in a study of radiation and T cells in renal cell carcinoma. Stated time point: blood 4 weeks post-SBRT, at nephrectomy. Treatment meaning: 15 Gy SBRT to primary tumor, nephrectomy 4 weeks later. TCRdb keeps only in-frame clones here, not all; method: immunoSEQ multiplex PCR. The sample lists roughly 80,000 clones; roughly 83% were seen once. Material: blood, obtained from a patient whose treatment included radiotherapy and nephrectomy. These receptors came from a woman aged 55-70 years with renal cell carcinoma.

The rearrangement joins TRBV19 to TRBJ1-5; 7 bases agree with TRBD1. The CDR3 is made up of 13 amino acids. Germline CDR1 reads LNHDA; CDR2 reads SQIVND (reference sequence). With V trimmed by 5 bases and J by 4 bases, 2 bases remained unmatched. The CDR3 loop is CASSWGQNQPQHF. The CDR3 DNA reads as TGTGCCAGTAGTTGGGGACAGAATCAGCCCCAGCATTTT.

This clone was recorded only once. The chain is built from TRBV9 and TRBJ1-4, with D perhaps TRBD1 (6 bases). CDR3 length: 18 residues. Per the germline V gene, CDR1 is SGDLS and CDR2 is YYNGEE. V lost 4 bases and J lost 0, with 19 bases in between. The CDR3 region is CASSPGAGSIATNEKLFF. In nucleotides, the CDR3 is TGTGCCAGCAGCCCAGGGGCAGGGTCCATCGCAACTAATGAAAAACTGTTTTTT. The complete variable domain, with remaining parts taken from reference TRBV9 and TRBJ1-4, reads DSGVTQTPKHLITATGQRVTLRCSPRSGDLSVYWYQQSLDQGLQFLIQYYNGEERAKGNILERFSAQQFPDLHSELNLSSLELGDSALYFCASSPGAGSIATNEKLFFGSGTQLSVL.

The chain couples TRBV18 to TRBJ2-1; D is perhaps TRBD2 (6 bases). With 0 bases removed from V and 0 bases from J, the gap between germline ends came to 9 bases. The germline V gene has CDR1 KGHSH and CDR2 LQKENI. CDR3 size: 16 residues. Here the CDR3 reads CASSPPVGGSYNEQFF. The CDR3 DNA reads TGTGCCAGCTCACCACCGGTCGGGGGCTCCTACAATGAGCAGTTCTTC.

This clone was recorded a few times. V is TRBV11-2 and J is TRBJ1-5; D uncertain. Trimming removed 0 bases at V and 1 base at J, with 7 bases between. Germline values: CDR1 SGHAT, CDR2 FQNNGV. This CDR3 contains 15 residues. CDR3 sequence: CASSLDPGSNQPQHF. The CDR3 coding sequence is TGTGCCAGCAGCTTAGATCCTGGCAGCAATCAGCCCCAGCATTTT.

As to this clone: Relative to the germline gene, one junction end is altered; a read error may explain this. The chain is built from TRBV18 and TRBJ1-2; 7 bases align to TRBD1. CDR3 length: 15 residues. CDR1 is KGHSH and CDR2 is LQKENI in the germline V gene. The DNA of the CDR3 is TGTGTCAGCTCACCAACCGGGACAGCGATCTATGGCTACACCTTC. This gives the protein CVSSPTGTAIYGYTF.

The table lists this clone with a few counts. This chain links TRBV6-4 with TRBJ1-1; TRBD1 matches 10 bases. Germline V CDR1 and CDR2: MRHNA, SNTAGT. V lost 6 bases and J lost 5; bases outside the gene matches: 9. This CDR3 is 15 amino acids long. The CDR3 reads CASRPNPGQGTEAFF. In nucleotides, the CDR3 is TGTGCCAGCAGACCCAATCCGGGACAGGGGACTGAAGCTTTCTTT.

This clone was recorded once. The chain combines TRBV6-6 with TRBJ1-2; D call uncertain. V was cut by 8 bases and J by 5 bases, with 12 bases left in between. The V gene's germline CDR1 is MNHNY and CDR2 SVGAGI (reference sequence). The length of the CDR3 is 12 residues. CDR3 nucleotide sequence: TGTGCCAGCGGGTTAGGGTTATATGGCTACACCTTC. Encoded protein: CASGLGLYGYTF.

The gene calls are TRBV7-9 and TRBJ2-1, with TRBD1 identical over 9 bases. Trimming took 2 bases from V and 6 from J; bases not matched to a gene: 8. This CDR3 has 16 residues. CDR1 SEHNR and CDR2 FQNEAQ come from the germline V gene (reference sequence). The CDR3 bases are TGTGCCAGCAGCTTATTTACCGGGACAGGGACCAATGAGCAGTTCTTC. The encoded protein is CASSLFTGTGTNEQFF. Full variable domain (rest looked up from reference TRBV7-9 and TRBJ2-1): DTGVSQNPRHKITKRGQNVTFRCDPISEHNRLYWYRQTLGQGPEFLTYFQNEAQLEKSRLLSDRFSAERPKGSFSTLEIQRTEQGDSAMYLCASSLFTGTGTNEQFFGPGTRLTVL.

This clone appeared a single time. The chain recombines TRBV9 with TRBJ1-4; D might be TRBD1 (5 bases). The length of the CDR3 is 17 residues. Germline values: CDR1 SGDLS, CDR2 YYNGEE. V lost 0 bases to trimming and J lost 6 bases, with 18 bases between them. The CDR3 nucleotides are TGTGCCAGCAGCGTAGCGGTGAAAGGGGTTGGTGATGAAAAACTGTTTTTT. Its translation: CASSVAVKGVGDEKLFF.

This clone was seen just once. The chain recombines TRBV2 with TRBJ1-4; 8 bases are shared with TRBD1. The CDR3 runs to 14 residues. From germline, CDR1 is SNHLY and CDR2 FYNNEI. Trimming at V came to 5 bases and at J to 8 bases, leaving 7 bases not matched to a gene. CDR3 region: CASSPRGREEKLFF. In nucleotides, the CDR3 is TGTGCCAGCAGTCCCAGGGGGCGGGAGGAAAAACTGTTTTTT.

Details on this clone: One end of the junction fails to match germline, which may point to a read error. V gene TRBV11-1 combines with J gene TRBJ2-3, with D tentatively TRBD1 (6 bases). The CDR3 loop spans 12 amino acids. Germline V lookup: CDR1 SGHAT, CDR2 FQDESV (reference sequence). The CDR3 sequence is CASHRETDTQYF. The DNA for the CDR3 is TGTGCCAGCCACAGGGAGACAGATACGCAATATTTT. The full variable domain, its missing parts supplied by reference TRBV11-1 and TRBJ2-3, is EAEVAQSPRYKITEKSQAVAFWCDPISGHATLYWYRQILGQGPELLVQFQDESVVDDSQLPKDRFSAERLKGVDSTLKIQPAELGDSAMYLCASHRETDTQYFGPGTRLTVL.

The CDR3 spells CASSRRDYQDEQYF. Written as DNA, the CDR3 is TGTGCCAGCAGCCGAAGGGACTATCAGGACGAGCAGTACTTC. The rearrangement joins TRBV5-5 to TRBJ2-7, with 7 bases lining up with TRBD2. This CDR3 spans 14 amino acids. The germline V gene has CDR1 SGHKS and CDR2 YYEKEE (reference sequence). Unmatched junction bases numbered 9, after V lost 4 bases and J lost 5 bases. The complete variable domain, with remaining parts taken from reference TRBV5-5 and TRBJ2-7, reads DAGVTQSPTHLIKTRGQQVTLRCSPISGHKSVSWYQQVLGQGPQFIFQYYEKEERGRGNFPDRFSARQFPNYSSELNVNALLLGDSALYLCASSRRDYQDEQYFGPGTRLTVT.

The CDR3 DNA reads as TGTGCCAGCAGTTACCGGCCGGTGTACCTTGAGCAGTTCTTC. The encoded protein is CASSYRPVYLEQFF. This chain links TRBV6-5 with TRBJ2-1, with unresolved D. The CDR3 sequence is 14 residues long. Per the germline V gene, CDR1 is MNHEY and CDR2 is SVGAGI. The ends were cut back, 2 bases at V and 9 bases at J, with 14 bases in the middle.

The J gene is TRBJ1-2, the V gene TRBV2; no firm D call. Trimming took 7 bases from V and 8 from J, leaving 14 bases between them. Germline V lookup: CDR1 SNHLY, CDR2 FYNNEI. The CDR3 covers 12 residues. The CDR3 nucleotides read TGTGCCAGCAACCCGGACGGAGGAGGCTACACCTTC. It encodes CASNPDGGGYTF.

The chain employs TRBV11-2 and TRBJ1-2; D is perhaps TRBD1 (5 bases). Per germline, CDR1 SGHAT and CDR2 FQNNGV. The CDR3 is 15 residues long. Trimming shortened V by 3 bases and J by 8 bases, and 19 bases separated the two germline ends. For the CDR3, the DNA is TGTGCCAGCAGCTTCGTGGAGAGACCCGGGGGGGGCTACACCTTC. This encodes CASSFVERPGGGYTF. Looking up the rest from reference TRBV11-2 and TRBJ1-2 gives the full variable domain: EAGVAQSPRYKIIEKRQSVAFWCNPISGHATLYWYQQILGQGPKLLIQFQNNGVVDDSQLPKDRFSAERLKGVDSTLKIQPAKLEDSAVYLCASSFVERPGGGYTFGSGTRLTVV.

The sample holds a few counts of this clone. The chain carries TRBV7-9 and TRBJ2-2; TRBD1 agrees at 8 bases. V shed 5 bases, J shed 1 base, and the junction held 15 bases outside the gene matches. CDR3 length: 19 amino acids. CDR1 and CDR2 (germline): SEHNR, FQNEAQ (reference sequence). CDR3 coding DNA: TGTGCCAGCAGCCCCCTCGGGACAGGATCTGTTGTGAACACCGGGGAGCTGTTTTTT. It codes for CASSPLGTGSVVNTGELFF.

The chain carries TRBV7-2 and TRBJ1-2; TRBD1 matches 8 bases. Germline CDR1 reads SGHTA; CDR2 reads FQGNSA. There are 15 residues in the CDR3. J was trimmed by 7 bases and V by 5 bases; bases with no gene match: 12. DNA for the CDR3: TGTGCCAGCAGCGCAATACCAGGGGGCGGGCCTGGCTACACCTTC. Translating it yields CASSAIPGGGPGYTF.